The T cell receptor beta chain described here comes from a study of blood T cell repertoires in COVID-19. Study background: From the United States, Italy and Spain came samples of acute and convalescent COVID-19. PBMCs, B-cell-depleted T cells, or T cells provided the cDNA or gDNA that made up the material.

CDR3 length equals 16 residues. V was cut by 0 bases and J by 3 bases, with 14 bases left in between. Per germline, CDR1 MGHRA and CDR2 YSYEKL. Original analysis: Using reference gene primer amplification, nucleated cell counts were estimated. The assay was immunoSEQ multiplex PCR, and TCRdb's table has in-frame clones only and misses some. V and J calls and clone size are those listed in that table; D and trimming were worked out from the DNA. The data contain roughly 250,000 clones, approximately 78% of them singletons. This TCR was sampled from a woman aged 55-69 years with active or convalescent COVID-19. The chain carries TRBV4-1 and TRBJ2-5; a weak D match, TRBD2 (6 bases). The sequenced sample consisted of peripheral blood. Here the CDR3 reads CASSQDRGGGEETQYF. Here the CDR3 DNA reads TGCGCCAGCAGCCAAGATCGGGGAGGTGGTGAAGAGACCCAGTACTTC.